The clone carrying this T cell receptor (beta chain) was seen many times. The data stem from a study of T cells in Graves' hyperthyroidism and ophthalmopathy. TCR beta CDR3 regions were amplified from RNA. The TCR CDR3 first-round RT-PCR relied on the HTBI primer set. TCRdb processed the multiplex PCR reads anew with MiXCR; each CDR3 protein has one entry. Of approximately 380,000 distinct CDR3 sequences in the sample, about 18% are singletons; the top ten hold 3% to 4%. Per the germline V gene, CDR1 is DFQATT and CDR2 is SNEGSKA (reference sequence). Trimming removed 3 bases from V and 2 bases from J, with 20 bases in between. This CDR3 is 17 amino acids long. Participants, patients aged 18 to 65, had newly diagnosed hyperthyroidism with a duration under 2 months.

The chain recombines TRBV20-1 with TRBJ1-3, with a tentative D call TRBD1 (6 bases). The sample consisted of blood. The receptor was derived from a woman between 18 and 29 years old with Graves' hyperthyroidism. The CDR3 region has the DNA TGCAGTGCTAGCCCGGGGGGGACATTACGTACTGGAAACACCATATATTTT. As protein: CSASPGGTLRTGNTIYF.